Detailed here is one T cell receptor (beta chain). This sample is drawn from a study of cytomegalovirus exposure and HLA in healthy donors. TCRdb's table, derived via immunoSEQ multiplex PCR, lists solely in-frame clones and lacks some. The table has approximately 170,000 clones, around 85% seen once. The ends were cut back, 0 bases at V and 3 bases at J, with 9 bases in the middle. Germline V lookup: CDR1 SGHAT, CDR2 FQNNGV. This CDR3 has 14 residues. This rearrangement joins TRBV11-2 to TRBJ2-7; D might be TRBD1 (6 bases). Sequences were obtained from PBMCs. This TCR came from a man aged 25 to 40 in good health and CMV-seropositive. In DNA, the CDR3 is TGTGCCAGCAGCTTAGATCTAGGGGGCTACGAGCAGTACTTC. Its protein product is CASSLDLGGYEQYF.